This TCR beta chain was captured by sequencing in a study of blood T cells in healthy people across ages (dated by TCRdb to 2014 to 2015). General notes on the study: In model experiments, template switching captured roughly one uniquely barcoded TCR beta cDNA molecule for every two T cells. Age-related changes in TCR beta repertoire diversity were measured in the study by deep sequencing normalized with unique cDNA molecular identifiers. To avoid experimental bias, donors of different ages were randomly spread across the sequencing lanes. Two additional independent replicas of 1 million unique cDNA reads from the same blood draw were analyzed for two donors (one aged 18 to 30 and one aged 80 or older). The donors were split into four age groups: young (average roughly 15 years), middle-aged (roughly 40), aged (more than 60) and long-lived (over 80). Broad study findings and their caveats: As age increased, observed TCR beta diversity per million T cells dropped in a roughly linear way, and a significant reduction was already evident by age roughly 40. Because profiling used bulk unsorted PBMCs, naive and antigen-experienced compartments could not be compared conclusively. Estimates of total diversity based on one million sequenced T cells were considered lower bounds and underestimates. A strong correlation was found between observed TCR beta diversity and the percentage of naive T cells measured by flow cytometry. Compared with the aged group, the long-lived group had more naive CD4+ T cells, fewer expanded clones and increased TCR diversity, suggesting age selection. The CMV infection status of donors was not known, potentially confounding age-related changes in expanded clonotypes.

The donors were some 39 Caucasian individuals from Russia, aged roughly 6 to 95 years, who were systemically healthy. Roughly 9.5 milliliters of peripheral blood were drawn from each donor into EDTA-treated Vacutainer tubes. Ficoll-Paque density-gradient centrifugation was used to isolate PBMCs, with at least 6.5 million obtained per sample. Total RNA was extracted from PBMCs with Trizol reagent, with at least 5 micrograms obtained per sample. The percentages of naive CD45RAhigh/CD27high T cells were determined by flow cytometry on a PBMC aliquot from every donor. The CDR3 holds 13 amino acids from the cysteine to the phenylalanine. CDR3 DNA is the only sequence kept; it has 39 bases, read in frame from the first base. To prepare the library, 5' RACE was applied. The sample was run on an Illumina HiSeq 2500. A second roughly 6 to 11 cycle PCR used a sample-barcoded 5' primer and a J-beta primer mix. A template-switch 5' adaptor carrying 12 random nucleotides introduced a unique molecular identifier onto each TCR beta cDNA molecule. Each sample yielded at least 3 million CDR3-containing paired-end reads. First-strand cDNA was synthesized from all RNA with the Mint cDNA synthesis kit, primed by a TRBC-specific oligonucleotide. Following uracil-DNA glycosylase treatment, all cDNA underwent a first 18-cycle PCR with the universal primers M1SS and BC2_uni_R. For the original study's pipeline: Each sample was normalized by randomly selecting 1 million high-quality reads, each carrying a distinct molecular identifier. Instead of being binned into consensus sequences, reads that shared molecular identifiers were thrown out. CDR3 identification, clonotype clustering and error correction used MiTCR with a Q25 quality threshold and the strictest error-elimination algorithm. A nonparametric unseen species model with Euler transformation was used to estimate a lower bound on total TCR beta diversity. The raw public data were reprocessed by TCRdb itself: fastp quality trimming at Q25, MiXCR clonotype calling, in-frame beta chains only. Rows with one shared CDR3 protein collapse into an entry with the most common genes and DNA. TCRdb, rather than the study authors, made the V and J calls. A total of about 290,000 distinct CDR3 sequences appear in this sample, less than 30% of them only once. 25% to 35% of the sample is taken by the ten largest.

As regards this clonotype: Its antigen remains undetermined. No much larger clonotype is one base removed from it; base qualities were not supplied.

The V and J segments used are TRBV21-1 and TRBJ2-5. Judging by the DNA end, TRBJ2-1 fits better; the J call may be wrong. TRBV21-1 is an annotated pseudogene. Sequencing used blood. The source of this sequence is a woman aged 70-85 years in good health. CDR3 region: CASSNLGCDEQFF. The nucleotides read TGTGCCAGCAGCAACCTAGGATGCGATGAGCAGTTCTTC.